Listed below are T cell receptor beta chains from one sample, sequenced in a study of OX40 agonist ivuxolimab in advanced cancers. Produced via immunoSEQ multiplex PCR; TCRdb's table is partial and in-frame only. The sample has 12,000 to 15,000 clones; approximately 77% are singletons. This specimen was CD4+ or CD8+ T cells sorted from blood, taken in a trial of the OX40 agonist ivuxolimab. The receptors were gathered from an adult with an advanced solid tumor such as melanoma, head and neck, liver or kidney cancer. CDR3s include the opening cysteine and the closing phenylalanine or tryptophan. Fields, in order: D gene, J gene, clone size, V gene, CDR3 DNA, CDR3 protein. The D gene is left open where the match is weak. Size tells how often a clone was seen (once, few, many) or the class of an expanded clone, and some rows leave it out.

>.|TRBJ1-2|.|TRBV19
TGTGCCATTAAGGACAGCTGGGGCTACACCTTC
CAIKDSWGYTF
>.|TRBJ1-5|.|TRBV2
TGTGCCAGCAGTGAGGAGGGTCACGAGGGGGGCAATCAGCCCCAGCATTTT
CASSEEGHEGGNQPQHF
>.|TRBJ2-7|once|TRBV6-5
TGTGCCAGCAGTTACTCCGGGTATGGGGTGGACGAGCAGTACTTC
CASSYSGYGVDEQYF
>TRBD2|TRBJ2-5|.|TRBV5-6
TGTGCCAGCAGCTTTGACGGGGGGTATGGGAGCCAAGAGACCCAGTACTTC
CASSFDGGYGSQETQYF
>TRBD1|TRBJ1-3|.|TRBV28
TGTGCCAGCAGGGAAGGACAGGGTAGTGGTATCGGCACCATATATTTT
CASREGQGSGIGTIYF
>.|TRBJ1-1|.|TRBV5-1
TGCGCCAGCAGCCAATGGCCGGGGGCTAACACTGAAGCTTTCTTT
CASSQWPGANTEAFF
>.|TRBJ1-5|.|TRBV19
TGTGCCAGTAGTATCAGGGGAGGGGATAGCAATCAGCCCCAGCATTTT
CASSIRGGDSNQPQHF
>.|TRBJ1-1|.|TRBV4-3
TGCGCCAGCAGCTCCCAGGAGGGAAGTGAAGCTTTCTTT
CASSSQEGSEAFF
>.|TRBJ2-5|.|TRBV7-9
TGTGCCAGCAGCTCAGAGACACAAGAGACCCAGTACTTC
CASSSETQETQYF
>.|TRBJ2-7|.|TRBV7-9
TGTGCCAGCAGTCCGCCAAGAGGATACGAGCAGTACTTC
CASSPPRGYEQYF
>TRBD1|TRBJ2-7|.|TRBV4-1
TGCGCCAGCAGCCAAGTAGGGACAGGGACCTACGAGCAGTACTTC
CASSQVGTGTYEQYF
>.|TRBJ1-5|.|TRBV19
TGTGCCAGTAGTATAGATCCGGGGCAACAGCCGCAGCATTTT
CASSIDPGQQPQHF
>.|TRBJ2-7|medium-sized|TRBV5-6
TGTGCCAGCAGCTTGGTAGGAAGCTCCTACGAGCAGTACTTC
CASSLVGSSYEQYF
>TRBD1|TRBJ2-5|.|TRBV6-5
TGTGCCAGCAGTTACTCGAAGACAGGGGGACAAGAGACCCAGTACTTC
CASSYSKTGGQETQYF
>TRBD2|TRBJ2-7|.|TRBV5-1
TGCGCCAGCAGCCCCGGGACTAGCGGATATACAGCCTACGAGCAGTACTTC
CASSPGTSGYTAYEQYF
>TRBD1|TRBJ2-1|.|TRBV9
TGTGCCAGCAGAGGTCGACAGGGGGTTAACAATGAGCAGTTCTTC
CASRGRQGVNNEQFF
>.|TRBJ2-1|.|TRBV6-5
TGTGCCAGCAGTACAGATTTCACCCTATACAATGAGCAGTTCTTC
CASSTDFTLYNEQFF
>TRBD1|TRBJ1-2|once|TRBV5-4
TGTGCCAGCAGTTCTGGGACAGGGGACGGCTACACCTTC
CASSSGTGDGYTF
>TRBD2|TRBJ2-7|.|TRBV5-3
TGTGCCAGAAGCTCGCTAGCGGGAGTAGGTCCCTACGAGCAGTACTTC
CARSSLAGVGPYEQYF
>TRBD1|TRBJ1-2|.|TRBV13
TGTGCCAGCAGCAATAGGGACAGATGGACCTATGGCTACACCTTC
CASSNRDRWTYGYTF
>TRBD1|TRBJ2-7|.|TRBV28
TGTGCCAGCAGTGGCCCTGGGACAGCCTACGAGCAGTACTTC
CASSGPGTAYEQYF
>TRBD2|TRBJ2-3|.|TRBV27
TGTGCCAGCAGCCCTAGCGGGAGGGCCCAAGATACGCAGTATTTT
CASSPSGRAQDTQYF
>.|TRBJ2-7|.|TRBV19
TGTGCCAGTGGGAGCCTCTACGAGCAGTACTTC
CASGSLYEQYF
>TRBD1|TRBJ2-6|.|TRBV19
TGTGCCAGTCGACCCTCCCCCGGGACAGTCCTTCCTGGGGCCAACGTCCTGACTTTC
CASRPSPGTVLPGANVLTF
>TRBD1|TRBJ2-7|.|TRBV27
TGTGCCAGCAGTATCAGGACAGGGGGTATCTACGAGCAGTACTTC
CASSIRTGGIYEQYF
>TRBD1|TRBJ2-5|.|TRBV27
TGTGCCAGCAGTAACAGGGGGGAAGAGACCCAGTACTTC
CASSNRGEETQYF
>.|TRBJ2-1|.|TRBV6-5
TGTGCCAGTTCCTTAGGTTACAATGAGCAGTTCTTC
CASSLGYNEQFF
>.|TRBJ1-5|few|TRBV27
TGTGCCAGCAGATTGGGACTTAGCAATCAGCCCCAGCATTTT
CASRLGLSNQPQHF
>.|TRBJ2-7|once|TRBV7-9
TGTGCCAGCAGCCCCAGTGAGGACTACGAGCAGTACTTC
CASSPSEDYEQYF
>TRBD1|TRBJ2-7|.|TRBV5-8
TGTGCCAGCAGCTGGACAGGGTTGGGCTCCTACGAGCAGTACTTC
CASSWTGLGSYEQYF
>TRBD1|TRBJ1-2|.|TRBV6-4
TGTGCCAGCAGTGCGACAGGGGACTATGGCTACACCTTC
CASSATGDYGYTF
>.|TRBJ2-1|.|TRBV5-5
TGTGCCAGCAGTCTGTGGGTGGAGTACAATGAGCAGTTCTTC
CASSLWVEYNEQFF
>.|TRBJ2-2|.|TRBV28
TGTGCCAGCTATGACCGAGGCGGGGCAACCAACACCGGGGAGCTGTTTTTT
CASYDRGGATNTGELFF
>TRBD1|TRBJ1-2|.|TRBV2
TGTGCCAGCAGAGAGACAGGGGGCGTCGATGGCTACACCTTC
CASRETGGVDGYTF
>TRBD1|TRBJ1-2|.|TRBV9
TGTGCCAGCAGAGGGGACAGGGGTAACTATGGCTACACCTTC
CASRGDRGNYGYTF
>.|TRBJ2-2|.|TRBV4-2
TGTGCCAGCAGCCAAATAGGGGACACCGGGGAGCTGTTTTTT
CASSQIGDTGELFF
>.|TRBJ2-3|.|TRBV6-5
TGTGCCAGCAGCCGAAAAAACACAGATACGCAGTATTTT
CASSRKNTDTQYF
>TRBD1|TRBJ2-7|once|TRBV6-4
TGTGCCAGCAGTGGACAGGGGGCGTCTTATGAGCAGTACTTC
CASSGQGASYEQYF
>.|TRBJ1-2|once|TRBV9
TGTGCCAGCAGGGGGGACGCCGGATATGGCTACACCTTC
CASRGDAGYGYTF
>.|TRBJ2-7|.|TRBV25-1
TGTGCCAGCAGTGTATTAGAAACCTACGAGCAGTACTTC
CASSVLETYEQYF
>.|TRBJ1-5|.|TRBV19
TGTGCCAGTACCGCCGACGGGTACTCGCTACCGGGCAATCAGCCCCAGCATTTT
CASTADGYSLPGNQPQHF
>.|TRBJ2-1|.|TRBV19
TGTGCCAGTAGTATAAGGGCTGCCAATGAGCAGTTCTTC
CASSIRAANEQFF
>.|TRBJ2-1|.|TRBV5-4
TGTGCCAGCAGCTTGCGGGGAGACAATGAGCAGTTCTTC
CASSLRGDNEQFF
>TRBD1|TRBJ1-2|.|TRBV28
TGTGCCAGCAGTTCGGGACAGGGGGCGCTCGGCTATGGCTACACCTTC
CASSSGQGALGYGYTF
>.|TRBJ1-1|.|TRBV7-9
TGTGCCAGCAGCCAATGGGACCTCGCGGAAGCTTTCTTT
CASSQWDLAEAFF
>.|TRBJ1-5|.|TRBV21-1
TGTGCCAGCAGCAATGTTGAGGTAGGGAATCAGCCCCAGCATTTT
CASSNVEVGNQPQHF
>TRBD1|TRBJ1-2|.|TRBV5-8
TGTGCCAGCAGCTGGTATGAGACAGGGTCGCAGGCTGGCTACACCTTC
CASSWYETGSQAGYTF
>.|TRBJ1-2|.|TRBV2
TGTGCCAGCAGTGCACCGGGCACAACCAACTATGGCTACACCTTC
CASSAPGTTNYGYTF
>.|TRBJ2-5|.|TRBV11-2
TGTGCCAGCAGCCCCTTAATGCGAGAGACCCAGTACTTC
CASSPLMRETQYF
>.|TRBJ2-1|.|TRBV30
TGTGCCTGGGGGACCGACAATGAGCAGTTCTTC
CAWGTDNEQFF
>TRBD2|TRBJ2-7|.|TRBV28
TGTGCCAGCAGTCCCCGACAGCGGGAGCGGAACGAGCAGTACTTC
CASSPRQRERNEQYF
>.|TRBJ2-3|once|TRBV6-4
TGTGCCAGCAGTGACTCAATGGATACGCAGTATTTT
CASSDSMDTQYF
>TRBD1|TRBJ1-2|.|TRBV27
TGTGCCAGCAGTGATCCGGGACAGGGCCTGAGTGGCTACACCTTC
CASSDPGQGLSGYTF
>.|TRBJ2-3|medium-sized|TRBV30
TGTGCCTGGAGTGATCCGATCGATACGCAGTATTTT
CAWSDPIDTQYF
>TRBD2|TRBJ2-3|.|TRBV7-8
TGCGCCAGCAGCCAAGAAGGACTAGCCCTCAGCACAGATACGCAGTATTTT
CASSQEGLALSTDTQYF
>TRBD1|TRBJ2-2|.|TRBV19
TGTGCCAGTAGCCCGGGACAGAGGAGCACCGGGGAGCTGTTTTTT
CASSPGQRSTGELFF
>TRBD1|TRBJ2-7|.|TRBV2
TGTGCCAGCAGTGATCCCACCGAGACAGGGGCTAGCCCCTACGAGCAGTACTTC
CASSDPTETGASPYEQYF
>.|TRBJ1-2|.|TRBV13
TGTGCCAGCAGCTTAGGGAACAGCGCTGATAGCTATGGCTACACCTTC
CASSLGNSADSYGYTF